These T cell receptor beta chains were read from a single sample in a study of blood T cell repertoires in COVID-19. The method was immunoSEQ multiplex PCR; TCRdb's version includes in-frame clones alone and lacks a portion of them. The profile shows about 55,000 clones, about 87% of them singletons. Sample: peripheral blood. These receptors all stem from a man aged 55 to 70 with acute or convalescent COVID-19. CDR3s include the opening cysteine and the closing phenylalanine or tryptophan. The D gene is left open where the match is weak. Part of the rows lack a size; the others show once, few, many or a class for expanded clones.

TRBJ2-5	TRBV7-9	TRBD1	once	TGTGCCAGCAGCTTAGTTACCGGGACAGGGGGTAAAGAGACCCAGTACTTC	CASSLVTGTGGKETQYF
TRBJ2-1	TRBV6-5	NA	NA	TGTGCCAGCAGTTCGAAGCGTGGCAATGAGCAGTTCTTC	CASSSKRGNEQFF
TRBJ1-4	TRBV20-1	NA	NA	TGCAGTGCTAGAGGAGATGAAAAACTGTTTTTT	CSARGDEKLFF
TRBJ2-7	TRBV11-2	TRBD2	NA	TGTGCCAGCAGCTTAGTCGTTAGCGGGAGAGATTCCGAGCAGTACTTC	CASSLVVSGRDSEQYF
TRBJ2-3	TRBV4-3	TRBD2	NA	TGCGCCAGCAGCCAAGGAGACGGGAGGGCCCTTGATACGCAGTATTTT	CASSQGDGRALDTQYF
TRBJ2-3	TRBV5-1	TRBD2	NA	TGCGCCAGCAGCCCGGGACTAGAGAGTGTTAGGGATACGCAGTATTTT	CASSPGLESVRDTQYF
TRBJ2-7	TRBV7-6	NA	NA	TGTGCCAGCAGCTCCCCCCCTCGTCGGGAGCAGTACTTC	CASSSPPRREQYF
TRBJ2-7	TRBV6-1	TRBD2	NA	TGTGCCAGCAGTGAAGGTAGCGGGAGTGTACGGGACGAGCAGTACTTC	CASSEGSGSVRDEQYF
TRBJ2-3	TRBV5-1	NA	NA	TGCGCCAGCAGATTTCTAGACCCCGATACGCAGTATTTT	CASRFLDPDTQYF
TRBJ1-1	TRBV28	NA	NA	TGTGCCAGCAGTCCGACCGATCGACAGAGCACTGAAGCTTTCTTT	CASSPTDRQSTEAFF
TRBJ2-4	TRBV5-6	TRBD2	once	TGTGCCAGCAGCTCCTTAGCGGGAGGGGATCAAAACATTCAGTACTTC	CASSSLAGGDQNIQYF
TRBJ2-7	TRBV23-1	NA	NA	TGCGCCAGCAGTCAACTTTTAGCGTACTACGAGCAGTACTTC	CASSQLLAYYEQYF
TRBJ1-6	TRBV15	TRBD1	NA	TGTGCCACCAGCAGAGCCGGGACAGGGGGCGCGGTGTTAGGTTCACCCCTCCACTTT	CATSRAGTGGAVLGSPLHF
TRBJ2-7	TRBV19	TRBD1	NA	TGTGCCAGTAGTATGGGACAGGGTAATTCCGAGCAGTACTTC	CASSMGQGNSEQYF
TRBJ2-2	TRBV7-3	TRBD2	NA	TGTGCCAGCAGCGTAGGACTAGCGGGAGGGCCCGGCGGGGAGCTGTTTTTT	CASSVGLAGGPGGELFF
TRBJ1-6	TRBV7-9	NA	NA	TGTGCCGGGGAGGGGTGGAATTCACCCCTCCACTTT	CAGEGWNSPLHF
TRBJ1-2	TRBV7-2	TRBD1	NA	TGTGCCAGCAGCTTGGCGGCCGGGACAGGTTCCTATGGCTACACCTTC	CASSLAAGTGSYGYTF
TRBJ1-4	TRBV7-2	TRBD1	few	TGTGCCAGCAGCTTAGACAGGGGAACTAATGAAAAACTGTTTTTT	CASSLDRGTNEKLFF
TRBJ1-2	TRBV7-9	NA	NA	TGTGCCAGCAGCTTAGGGACCGGGACTGTCTATGGCTACACCTTC	CASSLGTGTVYGYTF
TRBJ1-4	TRBV19	TRBD1	NA	TGTGCCAGTAGTCTCACCGGACAGGGGTACGAAAAACTGTTTTTT	CASSLTGQGYEKLFF
TRBJ2-3	TRBV3-1/TRBV3-2	TRBD2	NA	TGTGCCAGCAGCCACGAGCGGGGAAGCACAGATACGCAGTATTTT	CASSHERGSTDTQYF
TRBJ1-5	TRBV28	NA	NA	TGTGCCAGCAGCTATGGACAGATTAGCAATCAGCCCCAGCATTTT	CASSYGQISNQPQHF
TRBJ2-7	TRBV7-2	TRBD1	NA	TGTGCCAGCAGCTTCGACCGGGACAGCCGCTACGAGCAGTACTTC	CASSFDRDSRYEQYF
TRBJ2-3	TRBV5-1	TRBD2	few	TGCGCCAGCAGGTCCCCCGGGACTAGCGGGAGGGCAGGAGATACGCAGTATTTT	CASRSPGTSGRAGDTQYF
TRBJ1-5	TRBV28	NA	NA	TGTGCCAGCAGTACTCGAGATCAGCCCCAGCATTTT	CASSTRDQPQHF
TRBJ2-3	TRBV27	TRBD1	NA	TGTGCCAGCAGCCGGCGAACCGGACAGGGGGACACAGATACGCAGTATTTT	CASSRRTGQGDTDTQYF
TRBJ1-4	TRBV6-5	TRBD1	few	TGTGCCAGCAGCCAATCCGGGACAGTCATAGAAAAACTGTTTTTT	CASSQSGTVIEKLFF
TRBJ2-1	TRBV7-7	NA	NA	TGTGCTAGCAGCACCGCCGGGGTGCATGAGCAGTTCTTC	CASSTAGVHEQFF
TRBJ1-2	TRBV6-2/TRBV6-3	TRBD1	NA	TGTGCCAGCAGTTACTCCGACAGGGACTATGGCTACACCTTC	CASSYSDRDYGYTF
TRBJ1-1	TRBV24-1	TRBD1	NA	TGTGCCACCAGTGATCAGCGGACAGGGAGGACTGAAGCTTTCTTT	CATSDQRTGRTEAFF
TRBJ2-3	TRBV7-9	NA	NA	TGTGCCAGCAGGCGGGACGACGATACGCAGTATTTT	CASRRDDDTQYF
TRBJ2-5	TRBV7-3	NA	NA	TGTGCCAGCAGCTTAAACGGAGGGCGGGAGACCCAGTACTTC	CASSLNGGRETQYF
TRBJ1-5	TRBV7-2	NA	NA	TGTGCCAGCAGCTTTGGAGGGACTCTTAATCAGCCCCAGCATTTT	CASSFGGTLNQPQHF
TRBJ1-2	TRBV4-2	NA	NA	TGTGCCAGCAGCCAAGATTGGGTCAGTCCTCTAGTCGGATATGGCTACACCTTC	CASSQDWVSPLVGYGYTF
TRBJ1-1	TRBV10-3	TRBD1	NA	TGTGCCATCAGCGGACAGGGGCCTGAAGCTTTCTTT	CAISGQGPEAFF
TRBJ2-7	TRBV27	NA	NA	TGTGCCAGCAGTTTGATAGCGTCAGCCTACGAGCAGTACTTC	CASSLIASAYEQYF
TRBJ2-5	TRBV28	TRBD1	few	TGTGCCAGCAGGGACAGGGTCCGAGAGACCCAGTACTTC	CASRDRVRETQYF
TRBJ1-5	TRBV28	NA	NA	TGTGCCAGCAGTGGGACTGGGAGGCGCGGATATAGCAATCAGCCCCAGCATTTT	CASSGTGRRGYSNQPQHF
TRBJ2-5	TRBV6-5	TRBD1	NA	TGTGCCAGCAGTTTACAGGGGTTACAAGAGACCCAGTACTTC	CASSLQGLQETQYF
TRBJ2-5	TRBV7-2	TRBD1	NA	TGTGCCAGCAGCTTAGGGGGACAGAGGGAGACCCAGTACTTC	CASSLGGQRETQYF
TRBJ2-1	TRBV7-8	TRBD2	NA	TGTGCCAGCAGCTTCATAGCGGGAGCCGTGAATGAGCAGTTCTTC	CASSFIAGAVNEQFF
TRBJ2-5	TRBV7-7	NA	NA	TGTGCTAGCAGCCGGGACTTCCAAGAGACCCAGTACTTC	CASSRDFQETQYF
TRBJ1-2	TRBV28	NA	NA	TGTGCCAGCAGTTTTTCCCAGCGGTATGGCTACACCTTC	CASSFSQRYGYTF
TRBJ2-5	TRBV24-1	TRBD1	NA	TGTGCCACCTCACCCCGGGACAGCCAAGAGACCCAGTACTTC	CATSPRDSQETQYF
TRBJ2-7	TRBV29-1	NA	NA	TGCAGCGTACTTGACTACGAGCAGTACTTC	CSVLDYEQYF
TRBJ2-1	TRBV4-3	TRBD1	few	TGCGCCAGCAGCCAAAGGACAGGGGATAATGAGCAGTTCTTC	CASSQRTGDNEQFF
TRBJ1-2	TRBV5-1	TRBD1	NA	TGCGCCAGCAGCTCCAACCAGGGGGCGACCTATGGCTACACCTTC	CASSSNQGATYGYTF
TRBJ1-1	TRBV6-2/TRBV6-3	TRBD1	NA	TGTGCCAGCAGCCCAACCACAGGGGCGCCCAACACTGAAGCTTTCTTT	CASSPTTGAPNTEAFF
TRBJ2-7	TRBV9	TRBD1	NA	TGTGCCAGCAGCCCAGAAGGTGGACAGGGGATGCACGAGCAGTACTTC	CASSPEGGQGMHEQYF
TRBJ2-3	TRBV28	NA	NA	TGTGCCAGCAGTCCCGCAGGGATAGATACGCAGTATTTT	CASSPAGIDTQYF
TRBJ1-4	TRBV19	NA	NA	TGTGCCAGTAGTACCGCCCCCGGGGGTTCTAATGAAAAACTGTTTTTT	CASSTAPGGSNEKLFF
TRBJ1-5	TRBV18	NA	NA	TGTGCCAGCTCACCGGACACCAATAGCAATCAGCCCCAGCATTTT	CASSPDTNSNQPQHF
TRBJ1-3	TRBV11-3	NA	NA	TGTGCCAGCAGCACCGGGACATCCTCTGGAAACACCATATATTTT	CASSTGTSSGNTIYF
TRBJ1-1	TRBV19	NA	NA	TGTGCCAGTAGCTCCTACCCGCGTGGAGAGAACACTGAAGCTTTCTTT	CASSSYPRGENTEAFF
TRBJ1-4	TRBV28	TRBD1	NA	TGTGCCAGCAGTCCAGGGGGCGAGTTCGGTGAAAAACTGTTTTTT	CASSPGGEFGEKLFF
TRBJ2-2	TRBV11-2	NA	NA	TGTGCCAGCAGCTTAGCTTCCTTCACCGGGGAGCTGTTTTTT	CASSLASFTGELFF
TRBJ1-2	TRBV6-6	TRBD1	NA	TGTGCCAGCAGTTACGCCCCGAGGACAGGGGGCGGCTACACCTTC	CASSYAPRTGGGYTF
TRBJ1-4	TRBV30	TRBD1	NA	TGTGCCTGGAGCTGGACAGGTCGGAATGAAAAACTGTTTTTT	CAWSWTGRNEKLFF
TRBJ1-1	TRBV19	NA	NA	TGTGCCAGTAGCCCACAGGGTCCTAGCACTGAAGCTTTCTTT	CASSPQGPSTEAFF
TRBJ2-7	TRBV7-2	NA	NA	TGTGCCAGCAGCTTAGGGCAGGGAAATCGCGAGCAGTACTTC	CASSLGQGNREQYF